This TCR beta chain came from a study of patients and donors after allogeneic stem cell transplantation. TCRdb independently ran MiXCR on the RT-PCR reads; one entry per CDR3 protein. Of tens of thousands of distinct CDR3 sequences listed, 37% are singletons. Between the trimmed V and J ends, which lost 4 bases and 11 bases, there was a span of 15 bases. This CDR3 has 13 residues. Germline-derived CDR1 and CDR2 are SGHAT and FQNNGV. Sequencing used blood, either unsorted or a sorted T cell fraction (not recorded which). The genes are TRBV11-2 and TRBJ1-5; D is possibly TRBD1 (6 bases). This TCR was recovered from a human donor who was either an allogeneic HSCT recipient or a stem cell or donor lymphocyte infusion donor (not recorded which). It is not recorded whose cells these are; they may come from a transplant donor. The CDR3 sequence: CASSSGLQGTQHF. The DNA for the CDR3 is TGTGCCAGCAGCTCAGGATTACAGGGAACCCAGCATTTT.